This T cell receptor (beta chain) comes out of a study of Ad26.COV2.S vaccination and SARS-CoV-2 variants. The wider study: Donor was in the COV1001 Ad26.COV2.S trial arm. Intramuscularly, Ad26.COV2.S was given either once or twice, 56 days apart. Overall study findings and caveats: It was found that vaccine and placebo recipients had similar non-spike TCR breadth. Spike-specific TCR breadth was greater after Ad26.COV2.S than placebo.

Treatment in this sample: roughly 20 received Ad26.COV2.S at low or high dose, single or two shots; about 5 received placebo; per-sample allocation not given. Each sample was drawn 63 days after the first injection (of vaccine or placebo). The CDR3 has 15 amino acids. Germline CDR1 reads LGHDT; CDR2 reads YNNKEL (reference sequence). Losses at the gene ends were 4 bases for V and 7 bases for J; bases not matched to a gene: 7. Here immunoSEQ multiplex PCR was the method, and the copy in TCRdb shows in-frame clones only, minus some. The data hold about 480,000 clones, with around 90% observed a single time. Worth noting for this clone: Its specificity is not known.

The sequencing here drew on peripheral blood, taken in a trial of Ad26.COV2.S vaccine versus placebo. This receptor was identified in a person between 18 and 65 years old who received the Ad26.COV2.S COVID-19 vaccine or a placebo. The J gene is TRBJ2-1, the V gene TRBV3-1 (or the pseudogene TRBV3-2), with 10 bases aligning to TRBD2. The DNA for the CDR3 is TGTGCCAGCAGCCTGATAGCGGGAGGTCGGAATGAGCAGTTCTTC. It encodes CASSLIAGGRNEQFF.